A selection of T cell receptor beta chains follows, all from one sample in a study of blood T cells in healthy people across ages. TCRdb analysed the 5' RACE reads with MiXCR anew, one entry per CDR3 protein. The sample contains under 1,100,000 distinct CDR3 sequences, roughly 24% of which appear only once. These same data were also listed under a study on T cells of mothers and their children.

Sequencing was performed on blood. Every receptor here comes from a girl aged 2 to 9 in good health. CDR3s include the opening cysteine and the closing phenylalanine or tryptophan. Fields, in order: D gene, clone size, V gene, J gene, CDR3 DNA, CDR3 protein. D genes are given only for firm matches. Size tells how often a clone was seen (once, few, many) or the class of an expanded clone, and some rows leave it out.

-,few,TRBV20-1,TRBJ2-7,TGCAGTGCTAGAACAGGGAGATACGAGCAGTACTTC,CSARTGRYEQYF
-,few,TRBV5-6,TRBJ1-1,TGTGCCAGCAGCTTAGCAGGTCTTGAAGCTTTCTTT,CASSLAGLEAFF
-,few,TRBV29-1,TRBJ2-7,TGCAGCGTTGAAGAGGCCGGCCCCTACGAGCAGTACTTC,CSVEEAGPYEQYF
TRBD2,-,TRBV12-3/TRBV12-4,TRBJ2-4,TGTGCCAGCAGTTTAGACGGGAGGGCTAACATTCAGTACTTC,CASSLDGRANIQYF
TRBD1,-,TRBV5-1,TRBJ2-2,TGCGCCAGCAGTCCCCCGGACAGGGAAAACACCGGGGAGCTGTTTTTT,CASSPPDRENTGELFF
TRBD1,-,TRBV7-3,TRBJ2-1,TGTGCCAGCAGCCCGTTCGCGACCCAGGGGGCCCCCGACTCCTACAATGAGCAGTTCTTC,CASSPFATQGAPDSYNEQFF
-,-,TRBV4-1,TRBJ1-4,TGCGCCAGCAGCCAAGAGCGTCTGTGGAAACTGTTTTTT,CASSQERLWKLFF
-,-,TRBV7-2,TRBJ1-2,TGTGCCAGCAGCTTCCGGGACACGATTAACTATGGCTACACCTTC,CASSFRDTINYGYTF
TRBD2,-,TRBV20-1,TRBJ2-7,TGCAGTGCTAGCCTGGGACTAGCGGGATCAAGGGCTTACGAGCAGTACTTC,CSASLGLAGSRAYEQYF
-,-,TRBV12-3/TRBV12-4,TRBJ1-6,TGTGCCAGCAGTATAAATAGGGCCCTCCTCCACTTT,CASSINRALLHF
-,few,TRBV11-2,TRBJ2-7,TGTGCCAGCAGCTTCCCCACGGACAGTGTCAGCTCCTACGAGCAGTACTTC,CASSFPTDSVSSYEQYF
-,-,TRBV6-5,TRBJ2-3,TGTGCCAGCAGTCGGGGACTCTCAGATACGCAGTATTTT,CASSRGLSDTQYF
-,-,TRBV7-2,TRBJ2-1,TGTGCCAGCAGCTTATTAGCCACTGGCGGCCCAAACAATGAGCAGTTCTTC,CASSLLATGGPNNEQFF
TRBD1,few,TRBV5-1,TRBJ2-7,TGCGCCAGCAGCGATACCGGGACAGGGGGCTACGAGCAGTACTTC,CASSDTGTGGYEQYF
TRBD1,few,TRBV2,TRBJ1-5,TGTGCCAGCAGCGGGACAGGCCGGGATCAGCCCCAGCATTTT,CASSGTGRDQPQHF
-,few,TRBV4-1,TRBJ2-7,TGCGCCAGCAGCCAGGAATCCCACAGCTCCTACGAGCAGTACTTC,CASSQESHSSYEQYF
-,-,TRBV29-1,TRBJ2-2,TGCAGCGCTCGACAGGTCAACACCGGGGAGCTGTTTTTT,CSARQVNTGELFF
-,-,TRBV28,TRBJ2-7,TGTGCCAGCAGTTCCCCAGCACGCGAAGAGGCTTACGAGCAGTACTTC,CASSSPAREEAYEQYF
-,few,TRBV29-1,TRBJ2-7,TGCAGCCCCAAAATCAAAGGGGAGCAGTACTTC,CSPKIKGEQYF
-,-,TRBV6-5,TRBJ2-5,TGTGCCAGCAAAACAGGGTTTGACCGGCAAGAGACCCAGTACTTC,CASKTGFDRQETQYF
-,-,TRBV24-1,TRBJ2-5,TGTGCCACCAGTGACGGGGTCCTACAAGAGACCCAGTACTTC,CATSDGVLQETQYF
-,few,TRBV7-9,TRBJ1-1,TGTGCCAGCAGCTTAGTAGGGGGGACGGACACTGAAGCTTTCTTT,CASSLVGGTDTEAFF
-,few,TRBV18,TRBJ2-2,TGTGCCAGCTCACCAGGGGCAATGAACACCGGGGAGCTGTTTTTT,CASSPGAMNTGELFF
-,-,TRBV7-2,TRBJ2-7,TGTGCCAGCAGCGTGAGAGACATAGTGGGTGAGCAGTACTTC,CASSVRDIVGEQYF
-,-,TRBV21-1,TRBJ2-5,TGTGCCAGCAGCAAACCGGAGACCCAGTACTTC,CASSKPETQYF
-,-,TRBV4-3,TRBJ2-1,TGCGCCAGCAGCCAAGATCGTCTAGGCGGGAATGAGCAGTTCTTC,CASSQDRLGGNEQFF
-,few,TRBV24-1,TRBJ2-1,TGTGCCACCAGTGATTGGCTGTCGGCCGAGGCGATCTTC,CATSDWLSAEAIF
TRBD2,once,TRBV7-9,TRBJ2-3,TGTGCCAGTTTAGCGGGGCGCTTTGGCACAGATACGCAGTATTTT,CASLAGRFGTDTQYF
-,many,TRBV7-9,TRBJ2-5,TGTGCCAGCAGAAGGACAGCCTCTCAAGAGACCCAGTACTTC,CASRRTASQETQYF
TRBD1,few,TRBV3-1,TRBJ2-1,TGTGCCAGCAGCCAAACTCCGGGACAGGGGATTGAGCAGTTCTTC,CASSQTPGQGIEQFF
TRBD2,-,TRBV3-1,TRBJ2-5,TGTGCCAGCAGCCAAGGGCGTCGCGGGGGTCATAGGGAGACCCAGTACTTC,CASSQGRRGGHRETQYF
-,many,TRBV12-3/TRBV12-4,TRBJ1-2,TGTGCCAGCAGCTTAGGACATGGCTACACCTTC,CASSLGHGYTF
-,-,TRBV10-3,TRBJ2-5,TGTGCCATCTCAGACAGATTTCAAGAGACCCAGTACTTC,CAISDRFQETQYF
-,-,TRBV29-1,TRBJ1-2,TGCAGCGTTGACTTCGGGGGGCCTGGCTATGGCTACCCCTTC,CSVDFGGPGYGYPF
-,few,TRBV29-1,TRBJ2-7,TGCAGCGTTAGGGGCAGTACTATCTCCTACGAGCAGTACTTC,CSVRGSTISYEQYF
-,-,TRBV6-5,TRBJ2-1,TGTGCCAGCAGTTACTCGGGCCGGGACAAGCAGTTCTTC,CASSYSGRDKQFF
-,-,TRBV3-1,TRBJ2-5,TGTGCCAGCAGCCGGTTTGGGATCACTCAAGAGACCCAGTACTTC,CASSRFGITQETQYF
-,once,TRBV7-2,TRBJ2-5,TGTGCCAGCAGCTTGGCCCAGGGCGTTAGGGAGACCCAGTACTTC,CASSLAQGVRETQYF
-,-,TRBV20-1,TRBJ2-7,TGCAGTGCTGGGACACCAACCTACGAGCAGTACTTC,CSAGTPTYEQYF
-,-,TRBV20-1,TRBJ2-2,TGCAGTGGCCGAGGGTACACCGGGGAGCTGTTTTTT,CSGRGYTGELFF
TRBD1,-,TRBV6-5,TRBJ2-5,TGTGCCAGCAGTAAACAGGGGGTAGAGACCCAGTACTTC,CASSKQGVETQYF
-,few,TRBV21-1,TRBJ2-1,TGTGCCAGCACCAGGCGGGGGGTGAGCGGTCAACCTTACAATGAGCAGTTCTTC,CASTRRGVSGQPYNEQFF
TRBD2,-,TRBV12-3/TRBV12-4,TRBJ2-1,TGTGCCAGCAGTCTAAGACTAGCGGAACGGGGGGGCAATGAGCAGTTCTTC,CASSLRLAERGGNEQFF
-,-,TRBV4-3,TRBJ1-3,TGCGCCAGCAGCCAAGATCCGGCGGGTGGAAACACCATATATTTT,CASSQDPAGGNTIYF
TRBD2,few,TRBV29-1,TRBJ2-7,TGCAGCGTTGGAGGACTAGCGGGAGCTGGCGAGCAGTACTTC,CSVGGLAGAGEQYF
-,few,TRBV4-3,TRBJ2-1,TGCGCCAGCAGCCAAGACCCTGATAGCCCAGACTCCTACAATGAGCAGTTCTTC,CASSQDPDSPDSYNEQFF
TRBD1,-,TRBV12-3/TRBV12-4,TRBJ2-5,TGTGCCAGCTTACGGGACAGGGCCATACAAGAGACCCAGTACTTC,CASLRDRAIQETQYF
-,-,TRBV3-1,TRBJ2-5,TGTGCCAGCAGCCAAGATCGGGGCGAGGGAAGTGGGGAGACCCAGTACTTC,CASSQDRGEGSGETQYF
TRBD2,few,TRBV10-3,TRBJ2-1,TGTGCCATCAGTGATGACGGGGGGGAGGACAATGAGCAGTTCTTC,CAISDDGGEDNEQFF
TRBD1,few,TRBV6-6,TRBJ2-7,TGTGCCAGCAGTTACTCTTATTTGCGGACAGGGGACGAGCAGTACTTC,CASSYSYLRTGDEQYF
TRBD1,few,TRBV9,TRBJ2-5,TGTGCCAGCAGCGTAGAGGGACAGGAAGAGACCCAGTACTTC,CASSVEGQEETQYF
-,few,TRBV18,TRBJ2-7,TGTGCCAGCCATCCCGGGACCCCGAAAAAGGGCTACGAGCAGTACTTT,CASHPGTPKKGYEQYF